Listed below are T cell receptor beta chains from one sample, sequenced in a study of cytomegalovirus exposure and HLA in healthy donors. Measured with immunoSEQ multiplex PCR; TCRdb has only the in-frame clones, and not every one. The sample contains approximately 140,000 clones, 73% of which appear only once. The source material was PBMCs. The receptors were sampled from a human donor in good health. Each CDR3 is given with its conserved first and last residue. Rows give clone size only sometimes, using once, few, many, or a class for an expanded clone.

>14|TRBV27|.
CASSVYRGGTEAFF
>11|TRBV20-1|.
CSATRPRSGYF
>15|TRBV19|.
CASSRVAEYQETQYF
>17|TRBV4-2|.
CASSQPTSGSLYNEQFF
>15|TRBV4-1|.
CASSQDDKGNYGYTF
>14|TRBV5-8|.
CASSLGLAGETQYF
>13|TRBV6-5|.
CASSYEFTYGYTF
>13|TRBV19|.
CASSTLPGETQYF
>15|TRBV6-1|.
CASSRSAGSYYEQYF
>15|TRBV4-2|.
CASSQAGTSGDEQYF
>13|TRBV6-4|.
CASSDSPSREQFF
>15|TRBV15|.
CATSRDPGWNYEQYF
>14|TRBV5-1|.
CASSQSGMGETQYF
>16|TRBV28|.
CASSLGQGAGGEKLFF
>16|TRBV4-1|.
CASSQTQGPVNYGYTF
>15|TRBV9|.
CASSVEKGARDGYTF
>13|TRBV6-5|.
CASSYSAGPGYTF
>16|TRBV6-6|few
CASSYQSTTGPGELFF
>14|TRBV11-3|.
CASSPTGSQETQYF
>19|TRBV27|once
CASSFRPGTGWRGNQPQHF
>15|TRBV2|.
CASSGEREFEETQYF
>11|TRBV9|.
CASSGVTEAFF
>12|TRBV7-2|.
CASSPTAYEQYF
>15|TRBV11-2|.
CASSKQGTSSYEQYF
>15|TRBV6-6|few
CASSYSGRGQSPLHF
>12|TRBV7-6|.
CASSLEVWSRHF
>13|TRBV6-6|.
CASSLIGGDGYTF
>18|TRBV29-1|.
CSVEWRWVGVPPGYGYTF
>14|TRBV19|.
CASSIARGNYGYTF
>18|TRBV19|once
CASNPAGTAQSSGNTIYF
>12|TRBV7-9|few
CASSKGNYEQYF
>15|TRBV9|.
CASSIGLAGFGEQFF
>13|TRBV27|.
CASSSNRGYGYTF
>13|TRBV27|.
CASSLGQNQPQHF
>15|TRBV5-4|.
CASRIAGGSTDTQYF
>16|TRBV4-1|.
CASSEAWDSDFIEQFF
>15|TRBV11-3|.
CASSLRFPGVETQYF
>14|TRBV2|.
CASRPGTGVGELFF
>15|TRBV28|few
CASSPPDRVNTEAFF
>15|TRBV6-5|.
CASTQGQLSYNEQFF
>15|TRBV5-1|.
CASSLTGGSNTEAFF
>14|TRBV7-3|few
CASSLGRTDSPLHF
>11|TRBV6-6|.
CASTQRDEAFF
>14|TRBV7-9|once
CSSSLQGQGYGYTF
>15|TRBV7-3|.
CASSLLAVVTDTQYF
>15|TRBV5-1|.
CASSSPGIGTDTQYF
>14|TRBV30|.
CAWNGGRVDNEQFF
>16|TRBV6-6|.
CASSYSWDSTYNEQFF
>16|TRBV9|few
CASSSAKDRGTGELFF
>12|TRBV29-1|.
CSVGDRSYEQYF
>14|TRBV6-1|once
CASRARTGVETQYF
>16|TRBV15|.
CATSRDLRQVGNEQYF
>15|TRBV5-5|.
CASSLTRDSEETQYF